This TCR beta chain was observed in a study of response to subunit inactivated influenza vaccine. Germline CDR1 is LGHNA and CDR2 is YSLEER. V was pared by 4 bases and J by 2 bases, with 10 bases between. The CDR3 covers 14 residues. This clonotype was detected many times. The antigen is undetermined. Study-wide findings and caveats: New T cells are recruited in small numbers by each seasonal influenza vaccination, according to the authors' suggestion.

TCRdb recomputed calls from the RT-PCR reads with MiXCR, one row per CDR3 protein. The table records about 520,000 distinct CDR3 sequences, approximately 6.9% of them present only once. The sequencing used PBMCs from blood, collected about 23 months after vaccination. This TCR was recovered from a man in his fifties or sixties who received an inactivated influenza vaccine. The V gene is TRBV4-3, the J gene TRBJ2-3; the D gene is possibly TRBD1 (6 bases). The CDR3 DNA is TGCGCCAGCAGCCCCGGACAGTACACAGATACGCAGTATTTT. Its protein is CASSPGQYTDTQYF.